The present entry profiles one T cell receptor beta chain with its context. These data originate in a study of blood T cell repertoires in COVID-19. Germline CDR1 LGHDT, CDR2 YNNKEL (reference sequence). This CDR3 contains 13 residues. V gave up 1 base and J gave up 6 bases, with 7 bases separating them. Authors' analysis steps: Estimation of nucleated cell counts was performed using reference gene primer amplification. Generated by immunoSEQ multiplex PCR, the TCRdb table keeps only in-frame clones and is missing some. That table gives V, J and clone size, and the DNA gave D and trimming. The table records approximately 160,000 clones, 85% to 95% of them present only once.

Material: peripheral blood. This sequence originates from a man in his fifties with acute or convalescent COVID-19. The chain uses TRBV3-1 (or the pseudogene TRBV3-2) and TRBJ2-4, with unresolved D. CDR3 residues: CASSQGRGNIQYF. The CDR3 DNA is TGTGCCAGCAGCCAAGGGAGAGGAAACATTCAGTACTTC.